The table lists the clone carrying this T cell receptor (beta chain) with many counts. Antigen: not known. The sample is drawn from a study of beta chain features in type 1 diabetes. Background on the study: The study found patients and healthy donors alike in age, gender and cell yields.

One heparinised blood draw averaging about 116 mL was given by each donor. Study-wide results and limits: In every one of the four CD4+ subsets, TCRB CDR3s were moderately but significantly shorter in Type 1 diabetes patients.

CDR3 length: 13 residues. V lost 1 base to trimming and J lost 6 bases, with 7 bases between them. Germline assignment: CDR1 SNHLY and CDR2 FYNNEI. Sequenced material consisted of expressed TCRB transcripts (all of the isolated RNA was reverse transcribed). Only in-frame clones appear in the TCRdb table, and some are missing; sequencing was by immunoSEQ multiplex PCR. The sample has under 300,000 clones, around 7.3% seen once. The rearrangement joins TRBV2 to TRBJ1-5; a weak D match, TRBD1 (5 bases). This sequence originates from a woman between 18 and 29 years old in good health. The sample taken for sequencing was central memory CD4+ T cells from blood. As DNA, the CDR3 is TGTGCCAGCAGTGAAGGTGGGGGTCAGCCCCAGCATTTT. Protein product: CASSEGGGQPQHF.